A single sample gave rise to the 28 T cell receptor beta chains below, sequenced in a study of shared clonotypes between healthy human individuals. Clones were sequenced by immunoSEQ multiplex PCR, and TCRdb holds only the in-frame ones, with some missing. The top ten clones hold 0.1% to 0.15% of a sample with some 2,000,000 clones, approximately 96% of them seen once. The sequenced sample was naive CD4+ T cells sorted from blood. This sample's subset: CD45RA+ positively selected. These receptors all come from a man between 18 and 35 years old in good health.

The chain uses TRBV4-2 and TRBJ2-7; D is possibly TRBD1 or TRBD2 (5 bases each). V lost 0 bases and J 4 bases, leaving 13 bases between the germline ends. Germline values: CDR1 LGHNA, CDR2 YNFKEQ. The CDR3 runs to 15 residues. The CDR3 nucleotides are TGTGCCAGCAGCCAAGATTTGGGGGTCGAGTACGAGCAGTACTTC. It specifies CASSQDLGVEYEQYF.

About this clone itself: Within the sample, other DNA sequences also encode this same CDR3. The chain couples TRBV15 to TRBJ1-3; D not resolved. From germline, CDR1 is LNHNV and CDR2 YYDKDF (reference sequence). The CDR3 consists of 14 residues. The germline V and J ends were trimmed by 1 base and 0 bases, with 4 bases remaining between them. As DNA, the CDR3 is TGTGCCACCAGCAGAGGGAGCTCTGGAAACACCATATATTTT. It yields the protein CATSRGSSGNTIYF.

The chain uses TRBV2 and TRBJ2-3, with 8 nucleotides matching TRBD2. Germline CDR1 reads SNHLY; CDR2 reads FYNNEI. V gave up 6 bases and J gave up 4 bases; unmatched junction bases: 9. The CDR3 is made up of 15 amino acids. The CDR3 here is CASSDSGVGADTQYF. CDR3 coding DNA: TGTGCCAGCAGCGATAGCGGGGTTGGGGCAGATACGCAGTATTTT.

The J gene is TRBJ2-2, the V gene TRBV30; no reliable D call. CDR1 and CDR2 (germline): GTSNPN, SVGIG (reference sequence). The CDR3 consists of 12 residues. The V end lost 2 bases, the J end lost 6 bases, and 7 bases lay between the germline ends. The CDR3 sequence: CAWSIRAGELFF. The CDR3 nucleotides read TGTGCCTGGAGTATCCGGGCCGGGGAGCTGTTTTTT.

The V gene is TRBV10-3, the J gene TRBJ2-1; D is undetermined. Per the germline V gene, CDR1 is ENHRY and CDR2 is SYGVKD. This CDR3 spans 15 amino acids. V lost 0 bases and J lost 4, with 10 bases in between. CDR3 sequence: CAISESVGSYNEQFF. In DNA form, the CDR3 reads TGTGCCATCAGTGAGTCGGTTGGCAGTTACAATGAGCAGTTCTTC.

The chain carries TRBV30 and TRBJ2-6; 7 positions match TRBD2. There are 17 residues in the CDR3. Germline trimming cut 8 bases from V and 0 bases from J; bases unmatched to any gene: 13. The germline V gene encodes CDR1 GTSNPN and CDR2 SVGIG (reference sequence). The CDR3 DNA follows: TGTGCCGGTTATCGGCGGGGGAGTTCCTCTGGGGCCAACGTCCTGACTTTC. Its protein is CAGYRRGSSSGANVLTF.

The rearrangement links TRBV7-9 to TRBJ1-1, with 9 bases aligning to TRBD1. This CDR3 contains 18 residues. In germline, CDR1 is SEHNR, CDR2 FQNEAQ (reference sequence). Unmatched junction bases numbered 11, after V lost 2 bases and J lost 1 base. The CDR3 DNA reads TGTGCCAGCAGCTTATCGGGACAGGGAATAGGGGGGAACACTGAAGCTTTCTTT. It is translated as CASSLSGQGIGGNTEAFF.

The gene calls are TRBV23-1 and TRBJ2-7, with D perhaps TRBD1 or TRBD2 (6 bases each). TRBV23-1 is sorted into the ORF group, with uncertain function. The CDR3 contains 14 residues. The V and J ends lost 4 bases and 3 bases respectively, with 13 bases between them. The DNA for the CDR3 is TGCGCCAGCAGTCCGGGGGCCGTAGACTACGAGCAGTACTTC. Protein: CASSPGAVDYEQYF.

The CDR3 loop reads CALRAGQNTEAFF. CDR3 DNA: TGTGCCCTAAGGGCGGGACAGAACACTGAAGCTTTCTTT. The V and J genes are TRBV10-3 and TRBJ1-1; tentative D call: TRBD1 (6 bases). Trimming took 11 bases from V and 1 from J, leaving 14 bases between them. CDR1 ENHRY and CDR2 SYGVKD come from the germline V gene. This CDR3 region has 13 residues.

This chain uses TRBV7-8 with TRBJ2-5; 11 bases line up with TRBD2. V dropped 5 bases and J dropped 3; count of bases not matched to a gene: 11. The length of the CDR3 is 17 residues. Germline loops: CDR1 SGHVS, CDR2 FQNEAQ. This chain's CDR3 is CASSPRGSGGVEETQYF. The CDR3 nucleotides read TGTGCCAGCAGCCCCCGGGGTAGCGGGGGGGTTGAAGAGACCCAGTACTTC.

Remarks on this clone: The identical CDR3 is also encoded by other nucleotide sequences in the sample. In nucleotides, the CDR3 is TGTGCCAGCTCACCTACTAGCGGGAGCCTCTACGAGCAGTACTTC. As protein: CASSPTSGSLYEQYF. The J gene is TRBJ2-7, the V gene TRBV18, with 11 nucleotides matching TRBD2. CDR3 length: 15 amino acids. Trimming at V came to 3 bases and at J to 3 bases, leaving 4 bases not matched to a gene. Per germline, CDR1 KGHSH and CDR2 LQKENI.

J is TRBJ1-1 and V is TRBV18; tentative D call: TRBD1 (6 bases). The germline V gene encodes CDR1 KGHSH and CDR2 LQKENI. The CDR3 totals 20 residues. Deletions cut 6 bases from V and 2 bases from J, with 31 bases between. CDR3 bases: TGTGCCAGCTCGCCTACTCAAAACCGGGACACGAAGAATGGTAACACTGAAGCTTTCTTT. This encodes CASSPTQNRDTKNGNTEAFF.

This clone has just one count. The rearrangement uses TRBV29-1 and TRBJ1-4; D possibly corresponds to TRBD1 (5 bases). V lost 3 bases to trimming and J lost 7 bases, with 12 bases between them. Germline CDR1 SQVTM, CDR2 ANQGSEA. The CDR3 totals 13 residues. The CDR3 sequence: CSVDGAGTEKLFF. DNA of the CDR3: TGCAGCGTTGACGGGGCTGGTACTGAAAAACTGTTTTTT.

J is TRBJ2-7 and V is TRBV9; D tentatively fits TRBD1 or TRBD2 (5 bases each). Trimming stripped 3 bases from V and 0 bases from J, with 19 bases between. In germline, CDR1 is SGDLS, CDR2 YYNGEE. The CDR3 extends over 17 amino acids. The CDR3 is CASSASEGRIGSYEQYF. In nucleotides, the CDR3 is TGTGCCAGCAGCGCCTCAGAGGGACGGATTGGCTCCTACGAGCAGTACTTC.

CDR3 bases: TGCAGCGGTGTACTAGCGGGAGACGAGCAGTACTTC. Its protein is CSGVLAGDEQYF. The chain links TRBV29-1 to TRBJ2-7, with TRBD2 matching over 11 bases. Germline V gene lookup returns CDR1 SQVTM and CDR2 ANQGSEA. CDR3 length: 12 residues. The trim removed 7 bases at V and 5 bases at J, leaving 4 bases unmatched.

The chain links TRBV15 to TRBJ1-5, with 8 bases identical to TRBD1. CDR1 and CDR2 (germline): LNHNV, YYDKDF (reference sequence). The CDR3 contains 15 residues. J lost 7 bases, V lost 1 base, and 6 bases had no gene match. Here the CDR3 reads CATSRADRGWQPQHF. CDR3 in DNA: TGTGCCACCAGCAGAGCAGACAGGGGTTGGCAGCCCCAGCATTTT.

The chain employs TRBV5-1 and TRBJ2-5; either TRBD1 or TRBD2 may fit D (5 bases each). The CDR3 covers 15 residues. V was cut by 7 bases and J by 2 bases, with 18 bases left in between. The germline V gene has CDR1 SGHRS and CDR2 YFSETQ. CDR3 in amino acids: CASGSEGAKQETQYF. In DNA, the CDR3 is TGCGCCAGCGGGAGTGAAGGGGCGAAACAAGAGACCCAGTACTTC.

Regarding this clone: Other nucleotide sequences in the sample specify the same CDR3. The J gene is TRBJ2-7, the V gene TRBV7-9, with D uncertain. The V end was cut by 5 bases, the J end by 5 bases, with 7 bases between. CDR3 length: 11 amino acids. Germline CDR1 is SEHNR and CDR2 is FQNEAQ (reference sequence). CDR3 nucleotide sequence: TGTGCCAGCAGCCCCCTCCACGAGCAGTACTTC. Its translation: CASSPLHEQYF.

For this clone: Other DNA sequences from this sample encode an identical CDR3 as well. The CDR3 region is CASSSQGQETQYF. CDR3 DNA sequence: TGCGCCAGCAGCTCTCAGGGGCAAGAGACCCAGTACTTC. V and J are TRBV5-1 and TRBJ2-5, with D maybe TRBD1 (6 bases). Looked up from germline, CDR1 is SGHRS and CDR2 is YFSETQ. Trimming removed 3 bases at V and 2 bases at J, with 8 bases between. This CDR3 is 13 amino acids long.

This chain uses TRBV2 with TRBJ1-3; tentative D call: TRBD1 (6 bases). The germline V gene has CDR1 SNHLY and CDR2 FYNNEI. V was shortened by 8 bases and J by 0 bases, with 11 bases between the two germline ends. The CDR3 extends over 14 amino acids. The CDR3, as DNA: TGTGCCAGCGTCGACAGGTTCTCTGGAAACACCATATATTTT. Residues: CASVDRFSGNTIYF.

The V gene is TRBV4-3, the J gene TRBJ1-1; D unresolved. Between the trimmed V and J ends, which lost 0 bases and 3 bases, there was a span of 14 bases. In germline, CDR1 is LGHNA, CDR2 YSLEER. The CDR3 length is 16 residues. Written as DNA, the CDR3 is TGCGCCAGCAGCCAAGATTTGGACCAACGGGACACTGAAGCTTTCTTT. Translation: CASSQDLDQRDTEAFF.

V and J are TRBV7-9 and TRBJ2-7; 7 nucleotides agree with TRBD1. With V trimmed by 4 bases and J by 5 bases, 2 bases remained unmatched. The CDR3 totals 12 residues. CDR1 is SEHNR and CDR2 is FQNEAQ in the germline V gene (reference sequence). The CDR3 is CASSSRGNEQYF. The DNA for the CDR3 is TGTGCCAGCAGCTCCAGGGGGAACGAGCAGTACTTC.

V is TRBV19 and J is TRBJ1-6; D is uncertain. The CDR3 covers 13 residues. Germline V CDR1 and CDR2: LNHDA, SQIVND (reference sequence). Deletions cut 7 bases from V and 8 bases from J, with 12 bases between. The CDR3 region is CASNQAKDSPLHF. The CDR3 nucleotides are TGTGCCAGTAACCAGGCGAAGGATTCACCCCTCCACTTT.

The chain has TRBV20-1 and TRBJ2-1, with no clear D. The CDR3 is made up of 10 amino acids. The germline CDR1 and CDR2 sequences are DFQATT and SNEGSKA (reference sequence). CDR3 DNA: TGCAGCGTCATAAGAGCGGAGCAGTTCTTC. It encodes CSVIRAEQFF.

Concerning this clone itself: The germline gene is not matched at one end of the junction; a read error may be the cause. This sequence joins TRBV25-1 and TRBJ2-6; D remains ambiguous. The CDR3 is 14 residues long. Germline V CDR1 and CDR2: MGHDK, SYGVNS. The CDR3 loop reads CARSDRKGANVLTF. CDR3 DNA sequence: TGTGCCCGCAGTGATAGGAAGGGGGCCAACGTCCTGACTTTC. Together with reference TRBV25-1 and TRBJ2-6, the CDR3 gives the full variable domain: EADIYQTPRYLVIGTGKKITLECSQTMGHDKMYWYQQDPGMELHLIHYSYGVNSTEKGDLSSESTVSRIRTEHFPLTLESARPSHTSQYLCARSDRKGANVLTFGAGSRLTVL.

The rearrangement uses TRBV5-1 and TRBJ2-1, with D tentatively TRBD2 (6 bases). From germline, CDR1 is SGHRS and CDR2 YFSETQ. The CDR3 contains 15 residues. V was cut by 0 bases and J by 2 bases, with 9 bases left in between. The CDR3 reads CASSLAREPYNEQFF. For the CDR3, the DNA is TGCGCCAGCAGCTTGGCCCGGGAGCCCTACAATGAGCAGTTCTTC.

J is TRBJ2-3 and V is TRBV6-6; 8 bases match TRBD2. The CDR3 runs to 16 residues. Germline assignment: CDR1 MNHNY and CDR2 SVGAGI (reference sequence). With 0 bases clipped from V and 5 bases from J, the junction kept 7 bases outside the gene matches. Here the CDR3 reads CASSYSPGRVVDTQYF. CDR3 coding DNA: TGTGCCAGCAGTTACTCTCCCGGGAGGGTGGTAGATACGCAGTATTTT.

The chain combines TRBV28 with TRBJ1-5; D call uncertain. From germline, CDR1 is MDHEN and CDR2 SYDVKM. The CDR3 has 16 amino acids. V was shortened by 5 bases and J by 1 base, with 15 bases between the two germline ends. The CDR3 DNA reads as TGTGCCAGCAGTCCCCCCCGTTATAAGAGCAATCAGCCCCAGCATTTT. Translated, it gives CASSPPRYKSNQPQHF. The variable domain in full, completed from reference TRBV28 and TRBJ1-5, reads DVKVTQSSRYLVKRTGEKVFLECVQDMDHENMFWYRQDPGLGLRLIYFSYDVKMKEKGDIPEGYSVSREKKERFSLILESASTNQTSMYLCASSPPRYKSNQPQHFGDGTRLSIL.